The 32 T cell receptor beta chains presented below share a single source sample, sequenced in a study of blood T cell repertoires in COVID-19. TCRdb's table, derived via immunoSEQ multiplex PCR, lists solely in-frame clones and lacks some. This table holds 160,000 or so clones, about four fifths found once. Source material: peripheral blood. The source is a woman of 80 years or more with acute or convalescent COVID-19.

The chain links TRBV5-8 to TRBJ2-1; D may be TRBD2 (7 bases). This CDR3 is built from 15 residues. V was clipped by 1 base and J by 2 bases, with 10 bases between them. CDR1 and CDR2 (germline): SGHTS, YDEGEE. CDR3 in amino acids: CASSLRGAPYNEQFF. The CDR3 DNA reads TGTGCCAGCAGCTTGCGGGGGGCCCCCTACAATGAGCAGTTCTTC.

The V call is TRBV7-6, the J call TRBJ2-1, with 7 bases identical to TRBD2. Germline CDR1 SGHVS, CDR2 FNYEAQ. The CDR3 has 16 residues. The V segment lost 2 bases and the J segment 6 bases; nucleotides outside the gene matches: 10. In DNA, the CDR3 is TGTGCCAGCAGCTTAAGGGGAGCGGGAACCCTCAATGAGCAGTTCTTC. It encodes CASSLRGAGTLNEQFF. Looking up the rest from reference TRBV7-6 and TRBJ2-1 gives the full variable domain: GAGVSQSPRYKVTKRGQDVALRCDPISGHVSLYWYRQALGQGPEFLTYFNYEAQQDKSGLPNDRFSAERPEGSISTLTIQRTEQRDSAMYRCASSLRGAGTLNEQFFGPGTRLTVL.

The J gene is TRBJ2-7, the V gene TRBV3-1 (or the pseudogene TRBV3-2); D call uncertain. The germline V gene has CDR1 LGHDT and CDR2 YNNKEL (reference sequence). The CDR3 runs 12 residues. V shed 3 bases and J shed 4 bases, with 7 bases lying between them. In DNA form, the CDR3 reads TGTGCCAGCAGCCACACCACATACGAGCAGTACTTC. Translating it yields CASSHTTYEQYF.

This chain uses TRBV28 with TRBJ1-2; D is uncertain. This CDR3 comprises 14 residues. Germline assignment: CDR1 MDHEN and CDR2 SYDVKM. The germline V and J ends were trimmed by 4 bases and 0 bases, with 9 bases remaining between them. The chain's CDR3 is CASSSTNTNYGYTF. In DNA form, the CDR3 reads TGTGCCAGCAGTTCGACTAACACTAACTATGGCTACACCTTC.

The CDR3 is CASSKTHRPGQGAGEQFF. CDR3 DNA sequence: TGCGCCAGCAGCAAAACCCATAGACCGGGACAGGGGGCAGGTGAGCAGTTCTTC. The chain links TRBV5-1 to TRBJ2-1; 12 bases match TRBD1. Losses at the gene ends were 4 bases for V and 9 bases for J; bases not matched to a gene: 17. This CDR3 is built from 18 residues. Per the germline V gene, CDR1 is SGHRS and CDR2 is YFSETQ.

To note about this clone: The same CDR3 can be traced to other DNA sequences in this sample. V is TRBV2 and J is TRBJ1-1; D may be TRBD1 (6 bases). CDR3 length: 13 amino acids. The germline V gene has CDR1 SNHLY and CDR2 FYNNEI. Between the trimmed V and J ends, which lost 5 bases and 1 base, there was a span of 8 bases. DNA of the CDR3: TGTGCCAGCAGTTCACAGGGGAACACTGAAGCTTTCTTT. It encodes CASSSQGNTEAFF.

The chain couples TRBV6-5 to TRBJ2-7; 9 bases line up with TRBD1. The CDR3 has 14 residues. Unmatched junction bases numbered 8, after V lost 7 bases and J lost 4 bases. From germline, CDR1 is MNHEY and CDR2 SVGAGI. The chain's CDR3 is CASIGTGRGYEQYF. CDR3 sequence (DNA): TGTGCCAGCATAGGGACAGGGAGAGGTTACGAGCAGTACTTC.

The chain links TRBV6-1 to TRBJ2-3; 7 nucleotides match TRBD2. Germline loops: CDR1 MNHNS, CDR2 SASEGT. V lost 2 bases and J lost 5; bases outside the gene matches: 10. The CDR3 loop spans 16 amino acids. The CDR3 DNA sequence: TGTGCCAGCAGTGAATGGTCTAGCGGTCCGATAGATACGCAGTATTTT. Protein sequence: CASSEWSSGPIDTQYF.

This clone was counted a single time. The chain employs TRBV19 and TRBJ2-7; 8 bases map to TRBD2. Germline assignment: CDR1 LNHDA and CDR2 SQIVND (reference sequence). The ends lost 7 bases at V and 7 bases at J; junction bases unmatched: 9. The CDR3 has 13 residues. Written as DNA, the CDR3 is TGTGCCAGTACCACCGGGACTAGTGGAGAGCAGTACTTC. Translation gives CASTTGTSGEQYF. Drawing the rest from reference TRBV19 and TRBJ2-7, the complete variable domain is DGGITQSPKYLFRKEGQNVTLSCEQNLNHDAMYWYRQDPGQGLRLIYYSQIVNDFQKGDIAEGYSVSREKKESFPLTVTSAQKNPTAFYLCASTTGTSGEQYFGPGTRLTVT.

This clone was counted once. CDR3 in DNA: TGTGCCACTCGCGAGGGCTCAGCATACGAGCAGTACTTC. Encoded protein: CATREGSAYEQYF. The genes are TRBV10-3 and TRBJ2-7; D possibly corresponds to TRBD2 (5 bases). Trimming left V 10 bases short and J 4 bases short, with 17 bases between. The germline gives CDR1 ENHRY, CDR2 SYGVKD. The CDR3 extends over 13 amino acids.

This clone was seen a few times. This chain connects TRBV27 to TRBJ1-5, with D possibly being TRBD1 (5 bases). This CDR3 comprises 14 residues. The germline V and J ends were trimmed by 6 bases and 3 bases, with 12 bases remaining between them. Germline CDR1 reads MNHEY; CDR2 reads SMNVEV (reference sequence). CDR3 DNA: TGTGCCAGCAGGCTCCAGGGCGCCAATCAGCCCCAGCATTTT. Amino acids: CASRLQGANQPQHF.

The chain combines TRBV3-1 (or the pseudogene TRBV3-2) with TRBJ1-2, with 10 bases lining up with TRBD1. Germline values: CDR1 LGHDT, CDR2 YNNKEL (reference sequence). The CDR3 sequence is 15 residues long. V was clipped by 2 bases and J by 2 bases; unmatched bases: 2. The CDR3 is CASSQPGQGNYGYTF. The CDR3 region has the DNA TGTGCCAGCAGCCAACCGGGACAGGGGAACTATGGCTACACCTTC.

This chain uses TRBV5-6 with TRBJ2-1; a possible D gene is TRBD1 (5 bases). The V end was cut by 1 base, the J end by 13 bases, with 9 bases between. Germline V lookup: CDR1 SGHDT, CDR2 YYEEEE. CDR3 length: 11 residues. CDR3 in amino acids: CASSLRGDQFF. DNA of the CDR3: TGTGCCAGCAGCTTGAGGGGTGACCAGTTCTTC.

Note on this clone: Other DNA sequences in the sample encode the same CDR3. The rearrangement links TRBV19 to TRBJ2-6, with no clear D. CDR1 and CDR2 from the germline V gene are LNHDA and SQIVND (reference sequence). The CDR3 loop spans 13 amino acids. V lost 4 bases to trimming and J lost 4 bases, with 5 bases between them. In nucleotides, the CDR3 is TGTGCCAGTAGTAGGGCCGGGGCCAACGTCCTGACTTTC. Translation gives CASSRAGANVLTF.

This clone was recorded at least ten times. CDR3 sequence: CASSFAGVDQPQHF. CDR3 nucleotide sequence: TGTGCCAGCAGTTTCGCAGGGGTGGATCAGCCCCAGCATTTT. V usage is TRBV28 and J usage is TRBJ1-5; D perhaps matches TRBD1 (6 bases). Trimming removed 3 bases at V and 5 bases at J, with 11 bases between. The length of the CDR3 is 14 residues. Germline V CDR1 and CDR2: MDHEN, SYDVKM.

The table lists this clone with a count of one. This chain connects TRBV30 to TRBJ2-1; weak D call: TRBD2 (6 bases). The length of the CDR3 is 14 residues. Germline assignment: CDR1 GTSNPN and CDR2 SVGIG (reference sequence). V shed 3 bases and J shed 6 bases, with 15 bases lying between them. The CDR3 sequence: CAWRGVQGGNEQFF. The CDR3 nucleotides are TGTGCCTGGAGGGGCGTGCAGGGAGGCAATGAGCAGTTCTTC.

The V and J genes are TRBV2 and TRBJ1-1; TRBD1 matches at 7 bases. Germline V lookup: CDR1 SNHLY, CDR2 FYNNEI. The CDR3 consists of 14 residues. With 4 bases clipped from V and 3 bases from J, the junction kept 5 bases outside the gene matches. CDR3 amino acids: CASSVRQGDTEAFF. The CDR3 coding sequence is TGTGCCAGCAGTGTTCGGCAGGGGGACACTGAAGCTTTCTTT. Together with reference TRBV2 and TRBJ1-1, the CDR3 gives the full variable domain: EPEVTQTPSHQVTQMGQEVILRCVPISNHLYFYWYRQILGQKVEFLVSFYNNEISEKSEIFDDQFSVERPDGSNFTLKIRSTKLEDSAMYFCASSVRQGDTEAFFGQGTRLTVV.

This chain uses TRBV5-5 with TRBJ1-2; 8 nucleotides match TRBD1. This CDR3 has 15 amino acids. Per the germline V gene, CDR1 is SGHKS and CDR2 is YYEKEE (reference sequence). After removal of 0 bases from V and 2 bases from J, the junction contained 3 bases not matched to a gene. The CDR3 spells CASSLATGGNYGYTF. As DNA, the CDR3 is TGTGCCAGCAGCTTGGCTACAGGGGGGAACTATGGCTACACCTTC. The variable domain in full, with the rest retrieved from reference TRBV5-5 and TRBJ1-2, is DAGVTQSPTHLIKTRGQQVTLRCSPISGHKSVSWYQQVLGQGPQFIFQYYEKEERGRGNFPDRFSARQFPNYSSELNVNALLLGDSALYLCASSLATGGNYGYTFGSGTRLTVV.

This clone was counted many times. The rearrangement uses TRBV30 and TRBJ1-3; D call uncertain. V was pared by 2 bases and J by 1 base, with 6 bases between. The CDR3 spans 13 residues. The germline V gene has CDR1 GTSNPN and CDR2 SVGIG (reference sequence). The CDR3 region is CAWSLGSGNTIYF. CDR3 nucleotides: TGTGCCTGGAGTCTCGGGTCTGGAAACACCATATATTTT.

The V gene is TRBV27, the J gene TRBJ1-6; D perhaps matches TRBD1 (5 bases). Trimming left V 5 bases short and J 10 bases short, with 18 bases between. From germline, CDR1 is MNHEY and CDR2 SMNVEV (reference sequence). The CDR3 has 15 residues. The CDR3 loop is CASSLQGGVGSPLHF. As DNA, the CDR3 is TGTGCCAGCAGTCTCCAGGGAGGGGTAGGATCACCCCTCCACTTT.

With regard to this clone: Different DNA sequences within this sample yield the same CDR3. The rearrangement uses TRBV28 and TRBJ1-2; D may be TRBD1 (5 bases). Trimming removed 3 bases from V and 4 bases from J, with 6 bases in between. Germline V CDR1 and CDR2: MDHEN, SYDVKM. This CDR3 is 12 amino acids long. The CDR3 loop reads CASSFQGYGYTF. The CDR3 region has the DNA TGTGCCAGCAGTTTTCAGGGCTATGGCTACACCTTC.

The chain links TRBV19 to TRBJ1-1, with D possibly matching TRBD1 (5 bases). Germline CDR1 LNHDA, CDR2 SQIVND (reference sequence). The germline V and J ends were trimmed by 1 base and 5 bases, with 14 bases remaining between them. The CDR3 sequence is 15 residues long. CDR3: CASSIGSQGRTEAFF. The CDR3 bases are TGTGCCAGTAGTATAGGGTCCCAGGGTAGGACTGAAGCTTTCTTT.

The chain couples TRBV5-6 to TRBJ2-5; 7 nucleotides align to TRBD2. J gave up 2 bases and V 1 base, and 2 bases lay outside the gene matches. This CDR3 has 14 residues. The germline CDR1 and CDR2 sequences are SGHDT and YYEEEE. For the CDR3, the DNA is TGTGCCAGCAGCTTGTACGGGAGGCAAGAGACCCAGTACTTC. Its protein is CASSLYGRQETQYF. Full variable domain (rest looked up from reference TRBV5-6 and TRBJ2-5): DAGVTQSPTHLIKTRGQQVTLRCSPKSGHDTVSWYQQALGQGPQFIFQYYEEEERQRGNFPDRFSGHQFPNYSSELNVNALLLGDSALYLCASSLYGRQETQYFGPGTRLLVL.

The chain uses TRBV6-5 and TRBJ2-1; maybe TRBD2 (6 bases). CDR3 length: 14 amino acids. Trimming cost V 2 bases and J 5 bases, with 10 bases left between them. The germline CDR1 and CDR2 sequences are MNHEY and SVGAGI. The CDR3 sequence is CASSYERAHNEQFF. CDR3 in DNA: TGTGCCAGCAGTTACGAGCGGGCCCACAATGAGCAGTTCTTC.

This clone has a count of ten or more. The V call is TRBV3-1 (or the pseudogene TRBV3-2), the J call TRBJ2-7, with D unclear. Germline lookup yields CDR1 LGHDT and CDR2 YNNKEL (reference sequence). V was cut by 1 base and J by 6 bases, with 10 bases left in between. The CDR3 has 13 amino acids. The CDR3 here is CASSQGIASEQYF. The CDR3 DNA is TGTGCCAGCAGCCAAGGTATTGCGAGCGAGCAGTACTTC.

The rearrangement uses TRBV7-9 and TRBJ2-1; 7 bases map to TRBD1. V trimming: 8 bases; J trimming: 7 bases; junction bases outside the gene matches: 11. This CDR3 spans 14 amino acids. Germline values: CDR1 SEHNR, CDR2 FQNEAQ (reference sequence). In nucleotides, the CDR3 is TGTGCCAGCGCCAGGACAGGAGGTGGGAATGAGCAGTTCTTC. Protein sequence: CASARTGGGNEQFF.

Comments on this clone: Compared with germline, one end of the junction differs, possibly owing to a read error. This rearrangement joins TRBV5-1 to TRBJ1-5; D possibly corresponds to TRBD1 (6 bases). Germline values: CDR1 SGHRS, CDR2 YFSETQ. The CDR3 has 15 residues. In DNA form, the CDR3 reads TGCGCCAGCAGCGCCACAGGGAGTCCTTATCAACCCCAGCATTTT. Its translation is CASSATGSPYQPQHF. Looking up the rest from reference TRBV5-1 and TRBJ1-5 gives the full variable domain: KAGVTQTPRYLIKTRGQQVTLSCSPISGHRSVSWYQQTPGQGLQFLFEYFSETQRNKGNFPGRFSGRQFSNSRSEMNVSTLELGDSALYLCASSATGSPYQPQHFGDGTRLSIL.

This clone has more than one count but fewer than ten. The chain employs TRBV28 and TRBJ1-3, with D possibly being TRBD1 (5 bases). Looked up from germline, CDR1 is MDHEN and CDR2 is SYDVKM. V lost 3 bases to trimming and J lost 4 bases, with 10 bases between them. The CDR3 has 14 residues. The CDR3 sequence is CASSFAGRGNTIYF. CDR3 DNA: TGTGCCAGCAGTTTCGCAGGGCGGGGAAACACCATATATTTT.

V gene TRBV7-2 combines with J gene TRBJ2-3, with 9 bases fitting TRBD2. The CDR3 has 17 residues. Per the germline V gene, CDR1 is SGHTA and CDR2 is FQGNSA. Trimming removed 5 bases from V and 0 bases from J; junction bases left unmatched: 9. CDR3 coding DNA: TGTGCCAGCAGCACCCGACAGCGGGGGGTCAGCACAGATACGCAGTATTTT. Translated, it gives CASSTRQRGVSTDTQYF. Full variable domain (rest looked up from reference TRBV7-2 and TRBJ2-3): GAGVSQSPSNKVTEKGKDVELRCDPISGHTALYWYRQSLGQGLEFLIYFQGNSAPDKSGLPSDRFSAERTGGSVSTLTIQRTQQEDSAVYLCASSTRQRGVSTDTQYFGPGTRLTVL.

The rearrangement joins TRBV5-4 to TRBJ2-1; perhaps TRBD2 as D (5 bases). The CDR3 has 14 residues. Trimming pared 3 bases from V and 3 bases from J, leaving 10 bases between. Germline V gene data show CDR1 as SGHNT and CDR2 as YYREEE (reference sequence). The DNA for the CDR3 is TGTGCCAGCAGCTCTAGCAGAGGCTACAATGAGCAGTTCTTC. Protein product: CASSSSRGYNEQFF.

The gene calls are TRBV6-5 and TRBJ1-1; TRBD1 might be the D (5 bases). This CDR3 has 14 residues. V dropped 2 bases and J dropped 4 bases, with 11 bases sitting between them. Germline V gene sequence: CDR1 MNHEY, CDR2 SVGAGI. The CDR3 spells CASSYRGRGTEAFF. In DNA form, the CDR3 reads TGTGCCAGCAGTTACCGGGGGAGGGGCACTGAAGCTTTCTTT.

The chain is built from TRBV5-1 and TRBJ2-3; maybe TRBD2 (5 bases). V was shortened by 0 bases and J by 5 bases, with 16 bases between the two germline ends. The CDR3 consists of 16 residues. Germline V CDR1 and CDR2: SGHRS, YFSETQ. The CDR3 spells CASSLEEVREGDTQYF. The CDR3 DNA sequence: TGCGCCAGCAGCTTGGAGGAAGTTCGAGAGGGAGATACGCAGTATTTT.